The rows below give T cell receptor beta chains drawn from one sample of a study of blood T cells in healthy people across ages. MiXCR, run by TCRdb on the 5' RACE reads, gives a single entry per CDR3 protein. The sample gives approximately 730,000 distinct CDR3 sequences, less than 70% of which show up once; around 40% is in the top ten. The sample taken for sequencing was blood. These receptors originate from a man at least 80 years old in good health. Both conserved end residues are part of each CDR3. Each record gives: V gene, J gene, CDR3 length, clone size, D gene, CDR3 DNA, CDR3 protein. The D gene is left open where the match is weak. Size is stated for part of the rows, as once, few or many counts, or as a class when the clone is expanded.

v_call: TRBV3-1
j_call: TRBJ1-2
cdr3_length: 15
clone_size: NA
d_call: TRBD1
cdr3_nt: TGTGCCAGCAGCCAAAAGGGACAGGTCATGTATGGCTACACCTTC
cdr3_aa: CASSQKGQVMYGYTF

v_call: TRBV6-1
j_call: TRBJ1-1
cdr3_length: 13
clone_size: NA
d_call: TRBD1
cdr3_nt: TGTGCCAGCGGGGACAGGGGGTACACTGAAGCTTTCTTT
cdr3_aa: CASGDRGYTEAFF

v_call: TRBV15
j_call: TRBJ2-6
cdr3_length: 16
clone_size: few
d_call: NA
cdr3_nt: TGTGCCACCAGCAGAGAGGGGAACCCTGGGGCCAACGTCCTGACTTTC
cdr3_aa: CATSREGNPGANVLTF

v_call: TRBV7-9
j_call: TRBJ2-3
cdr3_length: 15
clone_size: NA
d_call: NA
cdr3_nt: TGTGCCAGCAGCTTTACAACAGGGACCACAGATACGCAGTATTTT
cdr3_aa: CASSFTTGTTDTQYF

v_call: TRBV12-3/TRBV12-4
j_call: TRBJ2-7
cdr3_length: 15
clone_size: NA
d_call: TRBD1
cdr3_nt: TGTGCCAGCAGCCCGGACAGGGGGTATTCCTACGAGCAGTACTTC
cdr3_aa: CASSPDRGYSYEQYF

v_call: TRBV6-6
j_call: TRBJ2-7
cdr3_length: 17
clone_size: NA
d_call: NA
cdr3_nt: TGTGCCAGCAGTTCCCCAGATGATGGCAGGAATCCCTACGAGCAGTACTTC
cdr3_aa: CASSSPDDGRNPYEQYF

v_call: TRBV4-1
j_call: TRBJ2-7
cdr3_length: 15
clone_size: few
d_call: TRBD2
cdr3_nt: TGCGCCAGCAGCATACTAGCGGGTCCTACCTACGAGCAGTACTTC
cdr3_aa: CASSILAGPTYEQYF

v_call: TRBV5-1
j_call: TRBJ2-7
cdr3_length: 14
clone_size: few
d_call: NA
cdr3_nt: TGCGCCAGCAGCCCCGACAGGCAAGGGGGCGAGCAGTACTTC
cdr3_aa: CASSPDRQGGEQYF

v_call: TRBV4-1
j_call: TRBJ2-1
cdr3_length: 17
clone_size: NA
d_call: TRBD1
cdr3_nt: TGCGCCAGCAGCCAACTAGGTATAGGGGGCGCATCCAATGAGCAGTTCTTC
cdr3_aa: CASSQLGIGGASNEQFF

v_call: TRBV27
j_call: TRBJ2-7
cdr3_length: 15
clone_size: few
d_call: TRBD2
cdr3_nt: TGTGCCAGCAGTTTAACGGCGGGGGGATCCTACGAGCAGTACTTC
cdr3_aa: CASSLTAGGSYEQYF

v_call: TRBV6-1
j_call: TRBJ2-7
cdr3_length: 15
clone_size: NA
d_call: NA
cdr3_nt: TGTGCCAGCAGTGAAGAGGCCCAGGGTAGCTACGAGCAGTACTTC
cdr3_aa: CASSEEAQGSYEQYF

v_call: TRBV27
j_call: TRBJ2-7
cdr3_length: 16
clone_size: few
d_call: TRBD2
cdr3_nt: TGTGCCAGCATTCAGGGGGGTCTAGCGGGAAAGGGAGAGCAGTACTTC
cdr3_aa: CASIQGGLAGKGEQYF

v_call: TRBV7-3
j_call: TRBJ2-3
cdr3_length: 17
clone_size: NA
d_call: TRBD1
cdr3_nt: TGTGCCAGCAGCTTAAACCCCAGGGGGATGAAGCGGGATACGCAGTATTTT
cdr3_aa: CASSLNPRGMKRDTQYF

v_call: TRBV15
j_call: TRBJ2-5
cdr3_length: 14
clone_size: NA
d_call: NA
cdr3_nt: TGTGCCACCAGCAGAGAGAATAGGGATAGGACCCAGTACTTC
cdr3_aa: CATSRENRDRTQYF

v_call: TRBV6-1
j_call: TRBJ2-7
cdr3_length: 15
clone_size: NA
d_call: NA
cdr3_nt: TGTGCCAGCACCGTAGGGGCAGCCATAACTTACGAGCAGTACTTC
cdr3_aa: CASTVGAAITYEQYF

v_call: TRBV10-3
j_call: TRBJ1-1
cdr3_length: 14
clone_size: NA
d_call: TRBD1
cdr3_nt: TGTGCCATCAGTGGGACAGGTGGAGGCACTGAAGCTTTCTTT
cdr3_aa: CAISGTGGGTEAFF

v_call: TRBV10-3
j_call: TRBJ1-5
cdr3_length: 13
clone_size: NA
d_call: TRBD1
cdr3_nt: TGTGCCATCAACGACAGGGAGAATCAGCCCCAGCATTTT
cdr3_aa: CAINDRENQPQHF

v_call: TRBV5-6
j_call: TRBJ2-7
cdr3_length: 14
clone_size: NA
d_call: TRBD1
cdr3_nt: TGTGCCAGCAGCATCCGGGACAGAACTTTCGAGCAGTACTTC
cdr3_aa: CASSIRDRTFEQYF

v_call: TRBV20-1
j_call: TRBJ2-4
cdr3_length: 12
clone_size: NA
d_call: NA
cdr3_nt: TGCAGTGCTAGAGAACTTACAAACATTCAGTACTTC
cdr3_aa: CSARELTNIQYF

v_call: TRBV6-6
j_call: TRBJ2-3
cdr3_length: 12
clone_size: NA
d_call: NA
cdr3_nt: TGTGCCAGCAGGGGAGCCGCAGATACGCAGTATTTT
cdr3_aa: CASRGAADTQYF

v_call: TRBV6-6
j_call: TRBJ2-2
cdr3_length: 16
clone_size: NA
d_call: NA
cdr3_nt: TGTGCCAGCAGTTACTCTTCTAGCGCGAACACCGGGGAGCTGTTTTTT
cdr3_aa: CASSYSSSANTGELFF

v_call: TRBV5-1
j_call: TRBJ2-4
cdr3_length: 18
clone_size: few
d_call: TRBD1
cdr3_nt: TGCGCCAGCAGCTTGAACTACAGGGGGCTGTGGGGTAAAAACATTCAGTACTTC
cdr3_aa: CASSLNYRGLWGKNIQYF

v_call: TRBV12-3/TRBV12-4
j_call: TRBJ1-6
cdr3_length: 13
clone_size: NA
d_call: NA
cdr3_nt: TGTGCCAGCCAAGGACAGAATAATTCACCCCTCCACTTT
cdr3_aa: CASQGQNNSPLHF

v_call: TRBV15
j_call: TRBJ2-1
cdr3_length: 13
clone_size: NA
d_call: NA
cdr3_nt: TGTGCCACCAGCAGGCCTAGGTACAATGAGCAGTTCTTC
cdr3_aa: CATSRPRYNEQFF

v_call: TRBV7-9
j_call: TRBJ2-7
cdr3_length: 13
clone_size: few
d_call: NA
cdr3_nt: TGTGCCAGCAGCCCGATCCCTTCCTACGAGCAGTACTTC
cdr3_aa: CASSPIPSYEQYF

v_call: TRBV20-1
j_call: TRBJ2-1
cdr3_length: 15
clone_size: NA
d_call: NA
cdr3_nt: TGCAGTGCTCTCAACCCGGGAGAGCCCCACAATGAGCAGTTCTTC
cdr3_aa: CSALNPGEPHNEQFF

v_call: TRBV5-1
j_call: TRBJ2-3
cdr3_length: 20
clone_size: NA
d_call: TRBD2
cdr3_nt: TGCGCCAGCAGCGAAGGGACTAGCGGGAGTAATGGCCGGCTCACAGATACGCAGTATTTT
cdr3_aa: CASSEGTSGSNGRLTDTQYF

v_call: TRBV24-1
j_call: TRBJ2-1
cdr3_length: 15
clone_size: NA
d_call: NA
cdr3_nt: TGTGCCACCAGTGATTCTCGCGGGCGCTTGGATGAGCAGTTCTTC
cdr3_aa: CATSDSRGRLDEQFF

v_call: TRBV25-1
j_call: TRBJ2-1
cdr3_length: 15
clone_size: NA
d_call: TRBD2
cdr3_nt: TGTGCCAGCAGGAGTGCGGGAGGAGGCTACAATGAGCAGTTCTTC
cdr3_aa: CASRSAGGGYNEQFF

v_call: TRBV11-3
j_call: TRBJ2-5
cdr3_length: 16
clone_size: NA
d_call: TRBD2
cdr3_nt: TGTGCCAGCAGCTGGATGGAGCGGGGTTGGCAAGAGACCCAGTACTTC
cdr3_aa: CASSWMERGWQETQYF

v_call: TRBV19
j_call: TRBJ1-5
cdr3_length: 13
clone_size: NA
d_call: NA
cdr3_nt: TGTGCCAGTAGTCGGACTGTTGATCAGCCCCAGCATTTT
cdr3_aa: CASSRTVDQPQHF

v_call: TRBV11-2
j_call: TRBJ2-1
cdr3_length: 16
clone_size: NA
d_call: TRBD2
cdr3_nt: TGTGCCAGCAGCTCCCCCCAAGCGGGGGACTACAATGAGCAGTTCTTC
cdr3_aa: CASSSPQAGDYNEQFF

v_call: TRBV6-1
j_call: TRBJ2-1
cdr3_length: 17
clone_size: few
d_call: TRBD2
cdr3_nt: TGTGCCAGCAGTGACCGAGCGGGAGGCACTCCTACTAATGAGCAGTTCTTC
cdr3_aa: CASSDRAGGTPTNEQFF

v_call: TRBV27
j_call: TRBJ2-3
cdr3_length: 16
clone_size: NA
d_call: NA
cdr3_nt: TGTGCCAGCAGGAGAGAAGGGGGGCGGCGGGGAGATACGCAGTATTTT
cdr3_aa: CASRREGGRRGDTQYF

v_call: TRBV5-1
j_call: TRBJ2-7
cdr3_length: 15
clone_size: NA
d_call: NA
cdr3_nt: TGCGCCAGCAGCTTGTTCGGCGGGAAACCCTACGAGCAGTACTTC
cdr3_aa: CASSLFGGKPYEQYF

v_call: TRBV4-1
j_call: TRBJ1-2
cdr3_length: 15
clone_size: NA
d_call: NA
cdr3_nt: TGCGCCAGCAGCCAAGATGAGCGGGGAAACTATGGCTACACCTTC
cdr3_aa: CASSQDERGNYGYTF

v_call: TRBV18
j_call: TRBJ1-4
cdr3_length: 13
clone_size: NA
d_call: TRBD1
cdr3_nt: TGTGCCAGCTCGCCAGGGACAGGATGGGACCTGTTTTTT
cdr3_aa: CASSPGTGWDLFF

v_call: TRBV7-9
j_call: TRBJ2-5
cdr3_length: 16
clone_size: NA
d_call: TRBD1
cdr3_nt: TGTGCCAGCAGCAAGGGACAGGGGGCTGGGGAAGAGACCCAGTACTTC
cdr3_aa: CASSKGQGAGEETQYF

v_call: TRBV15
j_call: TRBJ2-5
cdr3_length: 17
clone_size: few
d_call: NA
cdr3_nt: TGTGCCACCAGCACCCTAGGGGGGGGCCCAAGACGAGAGACCCAGTACTTC
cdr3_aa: CATSTLGGGPRRETQYF

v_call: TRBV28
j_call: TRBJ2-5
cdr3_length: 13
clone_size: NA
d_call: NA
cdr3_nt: TGTGCCAGTACTCCTTTAGTACAAGAGACCCAGTACTTC
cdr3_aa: CASTPLVQETQYF

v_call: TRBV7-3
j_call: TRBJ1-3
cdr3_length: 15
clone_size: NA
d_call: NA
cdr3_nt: TGTGCCAGCAGCCCCTCTGGGGGGACTGGAAACACCATATATTTT
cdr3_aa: CASSPSGGTGNTIYF

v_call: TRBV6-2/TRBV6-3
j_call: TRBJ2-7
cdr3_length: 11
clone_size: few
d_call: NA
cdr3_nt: TGTGCCAGCCTCCGGGGGAACGAGCAGTACTTC
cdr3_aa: CASLRGNEQYF

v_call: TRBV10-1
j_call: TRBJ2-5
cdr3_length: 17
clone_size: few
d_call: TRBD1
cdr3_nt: TGCGCCAGCAGCCCCGTCGGGGGACAGGGGGACAAGGAGACCCAGTACTTC
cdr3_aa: CASSPVGGQGDKETQYF

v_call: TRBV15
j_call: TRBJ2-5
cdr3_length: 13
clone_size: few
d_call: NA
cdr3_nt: TGTGCCACCAGCAGAGGCGTCCAAGAGACCCAGTACTTC
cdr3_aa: CATSRGVQETQYF

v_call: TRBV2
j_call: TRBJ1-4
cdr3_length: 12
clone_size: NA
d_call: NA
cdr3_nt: TGTGCCAGCAGTGAAGAGGTCGGAAAACTGTTTTTT
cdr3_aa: CASSEEVGKLFF